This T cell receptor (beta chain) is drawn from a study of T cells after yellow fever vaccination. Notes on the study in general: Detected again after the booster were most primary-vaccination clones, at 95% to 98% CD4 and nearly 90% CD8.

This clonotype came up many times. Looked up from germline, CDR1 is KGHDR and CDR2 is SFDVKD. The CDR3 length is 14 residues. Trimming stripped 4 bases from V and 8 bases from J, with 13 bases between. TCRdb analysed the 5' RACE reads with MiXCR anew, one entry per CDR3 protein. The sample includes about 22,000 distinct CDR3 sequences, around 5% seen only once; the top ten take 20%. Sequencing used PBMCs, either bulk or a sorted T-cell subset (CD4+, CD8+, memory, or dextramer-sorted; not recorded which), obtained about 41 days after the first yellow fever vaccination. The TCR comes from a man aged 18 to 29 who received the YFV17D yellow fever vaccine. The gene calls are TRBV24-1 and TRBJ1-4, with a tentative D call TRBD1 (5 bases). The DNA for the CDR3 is TGTGCCACCAGTGACGGCAGGGAGGGAGAAAAACTGTTTTTT. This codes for CATSDGREGEKLFF.